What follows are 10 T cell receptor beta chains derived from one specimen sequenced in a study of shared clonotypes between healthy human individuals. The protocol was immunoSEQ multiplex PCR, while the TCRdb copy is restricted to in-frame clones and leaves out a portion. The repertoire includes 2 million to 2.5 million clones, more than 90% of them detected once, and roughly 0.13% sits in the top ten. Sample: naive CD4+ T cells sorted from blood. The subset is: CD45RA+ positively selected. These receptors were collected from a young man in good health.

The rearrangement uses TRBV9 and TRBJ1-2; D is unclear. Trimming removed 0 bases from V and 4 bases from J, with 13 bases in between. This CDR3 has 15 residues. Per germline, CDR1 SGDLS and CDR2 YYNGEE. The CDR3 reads CASSVEGPRGYGYTF. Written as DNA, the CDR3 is TGTGCCAGCAGCGTAGAAGGTCCTCGTGGCTATGGCTACACCTTC.

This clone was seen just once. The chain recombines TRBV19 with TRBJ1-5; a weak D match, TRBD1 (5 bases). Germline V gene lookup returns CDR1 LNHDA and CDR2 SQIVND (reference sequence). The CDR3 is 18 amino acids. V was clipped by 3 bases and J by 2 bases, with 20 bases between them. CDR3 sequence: CASSIRSLLQDGNQPQHF. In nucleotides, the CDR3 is TGTGCCAGTAGTATTAGGAGCCTCCTACAGGATGGCAATCAGCCCCAGCATTTT.

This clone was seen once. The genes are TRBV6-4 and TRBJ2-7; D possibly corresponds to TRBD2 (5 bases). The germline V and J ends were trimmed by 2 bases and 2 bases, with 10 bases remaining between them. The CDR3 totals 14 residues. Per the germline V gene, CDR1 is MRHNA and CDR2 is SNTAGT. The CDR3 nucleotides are TGTGCCAGCAGTGACACGGACGGGACCTACGAGCAGTACTTC. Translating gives CASSDTDGTYEQYF.

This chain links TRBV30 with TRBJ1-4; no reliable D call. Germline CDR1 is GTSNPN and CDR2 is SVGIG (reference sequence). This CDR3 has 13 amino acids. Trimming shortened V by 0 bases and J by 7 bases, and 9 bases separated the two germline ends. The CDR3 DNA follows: TGTGCCTGGAGTGTACTACCGGTTGAAAAACTGTTTTTT. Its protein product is CAWSVLPVEKLFF. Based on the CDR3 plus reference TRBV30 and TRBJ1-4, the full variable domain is SQTIHQWPATLVQPVGSPLSLECTVEGTSNPNLYWYRQAAGRGLQLLFYSVGIGQISSEVPQNLSASRPQDRQFILSSKKLLLSDSGFYLCAWSVLPVEKLFFGSGTQLSVL.

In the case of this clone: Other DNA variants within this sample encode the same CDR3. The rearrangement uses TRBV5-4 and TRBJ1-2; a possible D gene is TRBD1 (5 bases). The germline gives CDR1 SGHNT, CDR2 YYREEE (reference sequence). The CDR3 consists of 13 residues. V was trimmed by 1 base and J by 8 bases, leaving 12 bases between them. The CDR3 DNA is TGTGCCAGCAGCTTGAGGGGAAGAGAAGGCTACACCTTC. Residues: CASSLRGREGYTF.

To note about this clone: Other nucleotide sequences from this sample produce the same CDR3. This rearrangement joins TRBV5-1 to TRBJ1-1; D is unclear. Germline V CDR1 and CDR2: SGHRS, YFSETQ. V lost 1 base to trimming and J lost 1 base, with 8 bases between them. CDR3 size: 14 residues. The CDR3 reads CASSLSPENTEAFF. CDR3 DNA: TGCGCCAGCAGCTTGTCGCCGGAGAACACTGAAGCTTTCTTT.

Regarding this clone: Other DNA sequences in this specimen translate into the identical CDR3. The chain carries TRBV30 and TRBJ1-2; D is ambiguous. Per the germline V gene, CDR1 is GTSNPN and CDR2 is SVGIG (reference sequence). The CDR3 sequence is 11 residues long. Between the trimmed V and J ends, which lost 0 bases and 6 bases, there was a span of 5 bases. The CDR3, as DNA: TGTGCCTGGAGTGTACGGGATGGCTACACCTTC. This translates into CAWSVRDGYTF.

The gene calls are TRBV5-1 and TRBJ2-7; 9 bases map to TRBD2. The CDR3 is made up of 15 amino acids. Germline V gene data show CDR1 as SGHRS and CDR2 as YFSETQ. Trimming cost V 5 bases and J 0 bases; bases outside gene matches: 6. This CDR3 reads CASRETSGGSYEQYF. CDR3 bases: TGCGCCAGCAGGGAGACTAGCGGAGGCTCCTACGAGCAGTACTTC.

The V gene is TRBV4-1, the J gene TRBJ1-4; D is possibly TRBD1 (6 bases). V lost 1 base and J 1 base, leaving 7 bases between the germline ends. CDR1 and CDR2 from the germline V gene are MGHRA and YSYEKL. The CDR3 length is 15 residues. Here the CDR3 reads CASSQVRGTNEKLFF. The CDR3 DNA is TGCGCCAGCAGCCAAGTCAGGGGAACTAATGAAAAACTGTTTTTT.

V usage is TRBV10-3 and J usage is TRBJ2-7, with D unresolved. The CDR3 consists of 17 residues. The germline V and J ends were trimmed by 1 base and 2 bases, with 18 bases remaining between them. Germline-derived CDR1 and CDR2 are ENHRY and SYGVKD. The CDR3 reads CAISELGSWAGAYEQYF. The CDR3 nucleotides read TGTGCCATCAGTGAGTTAGGGTCGTGGGCCGGAGCCTACGAGCAGTACTTC.